The present T cell receptor beta chain was sequenced within a study of patients and donors after allogeneic stem cell transplantation. Germline-derived CDR1 and CDR2 are MNHEY and SVGAGI. The CDR3 has 16 residues. Trimming removed 1 base from V and 8 bases from J, with 20 bases in between. TCRdb independently ran MiXCR on the RT-PCR reads; one entry per CDR3 protein. This table has 900,000 to 1,000,000 distinct CDR3 sequences, 18% appearing once. Sequencing was done on a sample of blood, either unsorted or a sorted T cell fraction (not recorded which). The chain recombines TRBV6-5 with TRBJ1-2; possible D gene TRBD1, 6 bases. The sequence came from a human donor who was either an allogeneic HSCT recipient or a stem cell or donor lymphocyte infusion donor (not recorded which). It is not recorded whose cells these are; they may come from a transplant donor. This chain's CDR3 is CASSYFAGQLERGYTF. The CDR3 bases are TGTGCCAGCAGTTACTTTGCGGGACAACTTGAAAGGGGCTACACCTTC.